One and the same sample provided the 4 T cell receptor beta chains below, sequenced in a study of T-cell reconstitution after alpha-beta-depleted transplantation in children. Using unique molecular identifiers, the investigators prepared the TCRbeta library. TCRdb ran MiXCR on the PCR reads and lists one entry per CDR3 protein. Among hundreds of thousands of distinct CDR3 sequences, roughly 15% were seen once, and the ten largest hold 1.1%. Sequenced here: PBMCs from the stem cell graft donor, sampled from the stem cell graft. The origin of the receptors is a human donor who donated a stem cell graft to a child with acute myeloid leukemia.

This clonotype was seen many times. V is TRBV20-1 and J is TRBJ2-1, with 8 bases aligning to TRBD1. With V trimmed by 3 bases and J by 6 bases, 16 bases remained unmatched. This CDR3 is 17 amino acids long. Germline-derived CDR1 and CDR2 are DFQATT and SNEGSKA (reference sequence). The CDR3: CSARDLRQGTASNEQFF. CDR3 nucleotide sequence: TGCAGTGCTAGGGATCTAAGACAGGGGACGGCTAGCAATGAGCAGTTCTTC.

A note on this clonotype: A read error may be the cause here, since a much bigger clone is one base away. The chain couples TRBV5-1 to TRBJ2-2; unclear D gene. Germline values: CDR1 SGHRS, CDR2 YFSETQ. The CDR3 contains 11 residues. CDR3 DNA sequence: TGCGCCAGCACTAACACCTGGGAGCTGTTTTTT. Translating gives CASTNTWELFF.

CDR3 protein: CATGGWETQYF. DNA for the CDR3: TGTGCCACTGGGGGCTGGGAGACCCAGTACTTC. The chain carries TRBV3-1 and TRBJ2-5, with D perhaps TRBD1 (6 bases). Trimming took 10 bases from V and 5 from J, leaving 11 bases between them. This CDR3 has 11 amino acids. Looked up from germline, CDR1 is LGHDT and CDR2 is YNNKEL (reference sequence).

This clonotype was seen a few times. The V call is TRBV12-3 or TRBV12-4, the J call TRBJ1-5, with TRBD1 matching 7 bases. CDR3 length: 16 residues. V gave up 1 base and J gave up 4 bases; unmatched junction bases: 7. CDR3 sequence reads: CASSLGSGTVNQPQHF. In nucleotides, the CDR3 is TGTGCCAGCAGTTTAGGATCCGGGACAGTTAATCAGCCCCAGCATTTT.